The entry below gives a single T cell receptor beta chain sequence along with its context. The antigen remains undetermined. This may be a read error, as it is one base from a much larger clone. The germline CDR1 and CDR2 sequences are MDHEN and SYDVKM. V was trimmed by 6 bases and J by 2 bases, leaving 14 bases between them. This CDR3 region has 15 residues. The sample is drawn from a study of T cell repertoires in cytomegalovirus infection. Study-level background: It was the public TCR beta signatures that indicated both CMV infection and matching HLA type.

TCRdb recomputed calls from the reads with MiXCR, one row per CDR3 protein. This sample has 500,000 to 600,000 distinct CDR3 sequences, with more than 15% found just once. Findings and limits, study-wide: In two of eight donors, the top clonotype was HLA-C-restricted CMV-specific.

The chain uses TRBV28 and TRBJ1-5; D not resolved. The receptor's source is a human donor in good health (CMV status not recorded). Some clones in this sample may be carry-over from other donors' samples. Sequencing was performed on CD8+ T cells from PBMCs. In DNA form, the CDR3 reads TGTGCCAGCAGGACCCGAGAGGCTCGCAATCAGCCCCAGCATTTT. This translates into CASRTREARNQPQHF.